These 14 T cell receptor beta chains originate from one sample sequenced in a study of blood T cell repertoires in COVID-19. Only in-frame clones appear in the TCRdb table, and some are missing; sequencing was by immunoSEQ multiplex PCR. The table lists a few hundred thousand clones, approximately 89% of them singletons. The sequencing sample was made of PBMCs or T cells enriched from blood (not recorded which). Every receptor here comes from a woman in her 30s who had recovered from COVID-19.

V usage is TRBV27 and J usage is TRBJ2-7; 12 bases line up with TRBD2. CDR3 size: 14 residues. V shed 5 bases, J shed 6 bases, and the junction held 5 bases outside the gene matches. CDR1 MNHEY and CDR2 SMNVEV come from the germline V gene (reference sequence). The CDR3, as DNA: TGTGCCAGCAGTGGACTAGCGGGGCGTCGCGAGCAGTACTTC. Translation gives CASSGLAGRREQYF.

The rearrangement links TRBV18 to TRBJ2-5, with 11 bases lining up with TRBD1. Germline V CDR1 and CDR2: KGHSH, LQKENI. Trimming at V came to 3 bases and at J to 4 bases, leaving 1 base not matched to a gene. The CDR3 length is 14 residues. CDR3 sequence: CASSPGTGGETQYF. Written as DNA, the CDR3 is TGTGCCAGCTCACCCGGGACAGGGGGAGAGACCCAGTACTTC.

The chain combines TRBV28 with TRBJ2-7, with 9 nucleotides matching TRBD2. The CDR3 consists of 17 residues. J lost 5 bases, V lost 6 bases, and 17 bases had no gene match. CDR1 and CDR2 (germline): MDHEN, SYDVKM. CDR3 region: CASRASIRREGPHEQYF. CDR3 DNA: TGTGCCAGCAGAGCCTCAATACGGCGGGAGGGCCCCCACGAGCAGTACTTC.

V and J are TRBV29-1 and TRBJ2-7; maybe TRBD2 (5 bases). Trimming left V 3 bases short and J 3 bases short, with 12 bases between. The CDR3 consists of 13 residues. Per the germline V gene, CDR1 is SQVTM and CDR2 is ANQGSEA. The CDR3 sequence is CSVDGVASYEQYF. The CDR3 bases are TGCAGCGTTGACGGAGTAGCGAGCTACGAGCAGTACTTC.

V is TRBV2 and J is TRBJ2-3; 8 bases agree with TRBD2. The germline V gene encodes CDR1 SNHLY and CDR2 FYNNEI. CDR3 length equals 16 residues. The V segment lost 2 bases and the J segment 2 bases; nucleotides outside the gene matches: 6. This CDR3 reads CASSERGTSLTDTQYF. The CDR3 DNA reads as TGTGCCAGCAGTGAACGGGGGACTAGTCTCACAGATACGCAGTATTTT.

V is TRBV7-9 and J is TRBJ1-2, with D perhaps matching TRBD1 (5 bases). CDR1 is SEHNR and CDR2 is FQNEAQ in the germline V gene (reference sequence). The CDR3 extends over 14 amino acids. V gave up 2 bases and J gave up 5 bases, with 12 bases separating them. The CDR3: CASSLRQGIYGYTF. CDR3 sequence (DNA): TGTGCCAGCAGCTTAAGGCAGGGAATTTATGGCTACACCTTC.

CDR3: CASSSPHLRGSYEQYF. CDR3 nucleotide sequence: TGTGCCAGCAGTTCACCTCATCTCAGGGGGTCCTACGAGCAGTACTTC. The chain couples TRBV28 to TRBJ2-7; TRBD1 matches 7 bases. J was trimmed by 1 base and V by 4 bases; bases with no gene match: 10. CDR1 and CDR2 from the germline V gene are MDHEN and SYDVKM. CDR3 length: 16 amino acids.

The CDR3 DNA reads TGTGCCAGCAGCCCCGGAGGTAGTCTTTGGGAGACCCAGTACTTC. It encodes CASSPGGSLWETQYF. V usage is TRBV3-1 (or the pseudogene TRBV3-2) and J usage is TRBJ2-5; a possible D gene is TRBD2 (5 bases). The CDR3 consists of 15 residues. Germline V gene sequence: CDR1 LGHDT, CDR2 YNNKEL (reference sequence). Trimming stripped 4 bases from V and 5 bases from J, with 17 bases between.

The chain couples TRBV27 to TRBJ1-2, with D uncertain. This CDR3 region has 14 residues. The V end was cut by 5 bases, the J end by 3 bases, with 13 bases between. CDR1 is MNHEY, CDR2 SMNVEV, per germline (reference sequence). The CDR3 nucleotides are TGTGCCAGCAGTCCAGCTCGGAGTGACTATGGCTACACCTTC. This sequence encodes CASSPARSDYGYTF.

V usage is TRBV5-1 and J usage is TRBJ2-1; weak D call: TRBD2 (5 bases). The CDR3 length is 15 residues. Germline V gives CDR1 SGHRS, CDR2 YFSETQ. V lost 0 bases, J lost 5 bases, and 12 bases lay in between. In nucleotides, the CDR3 is TGCGCCAGCAGCTTGGTTCCGACTAACGACAATGAGCAGTTCTTC. Translating gives CASSLVPTNDNEQFF.

This rearrangement joins TRBV16 to TRBJ2-7, with TRBD1 identical over 7 bases. CDR1 and CDR2 from the germline V gene are KGHSY and FQNENV. The CDR3 has 14 amino acids. With V trimmed by 3 bases and J by 2 bases, 4 bases remained unmatched. This chain's CDR3 is CASSHLDRPYEQYF. The CDR3, as DNA: TGTGCCAGCAGCCACCTGGACAGGCCCTACGAGCAGTACTTC.

This clone was seen just once. The chain recombines TRBV5-4 with TRBJ1-3, with TRBD1 matching 7 bases. Germline V gene sequence: CDR1 SGHNT, CDR2 YYREEE (reference sequence). V shed 5 bases, J shed 1 base, and the junction held 9 bases outside the gene matches. The CDR3 is 16 residues long. CDR3 in DNA: TGTGCCAGCAGGAACCAGGGGGATGAATCTGGAAACACCATATATTTT. Its translation is CASRNQGDESGNTIYF.

This sequence joins TRBV27 and TRBJ2-1; 7 bases line up with TRBD2. Germline V CDR1 and CDR2: MNHEY, SMNVEV (reference sequence). Unmatched junction bases numbered 6, after V lost 3 bases and J lost 7 bases. This CDR3 contains 14 residues. This chain's CDR3 is CASSFGGGGNEQFF. The CDR3 bases are TGTGCCAGCAGTTTTGGGGGGGGTGGGAATGAGCAGTTCTTC.

The chain combines TRBV6-6 with TRBJ2-7, with 14 bases fitting TRBD2. This CDR3 has 20 residues. V lost 6 bases, J lost 5 bases, and 21 bases stayed unmatched. Looked up from germline, CDR1 is MNHNY and CDR2 is SVGAGI (reference sequence). CDR3 nucleotide sequence: TGTGCCAGCAGCCGAACCCAAGGGACTAGCGGGAGTGGTGGACGCGACGAGCAGTACTTC. It specifies CASSRTQGTSGSGGRDEQYF.